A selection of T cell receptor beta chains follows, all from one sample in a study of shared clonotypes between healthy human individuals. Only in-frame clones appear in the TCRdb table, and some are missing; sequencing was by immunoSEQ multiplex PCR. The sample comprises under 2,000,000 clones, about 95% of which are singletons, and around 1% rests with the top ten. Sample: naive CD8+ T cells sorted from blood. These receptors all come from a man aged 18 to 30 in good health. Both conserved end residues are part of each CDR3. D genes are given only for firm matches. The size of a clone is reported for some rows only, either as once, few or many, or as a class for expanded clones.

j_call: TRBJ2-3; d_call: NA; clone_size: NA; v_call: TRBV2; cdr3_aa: CASSLTPDRPVDTDTQYF; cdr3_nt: TGTGCCAGCAGCCTCACTCCCGATCGTCCGGTAGACACAGATACGCAGTATTTT
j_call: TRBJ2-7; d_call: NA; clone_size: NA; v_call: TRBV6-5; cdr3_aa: CASSYSVGEASYEQYF; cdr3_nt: TGTGCCAGCAGTTACTCGGTAGGGGAGGCCTCCTACGAGCAGTACTTC
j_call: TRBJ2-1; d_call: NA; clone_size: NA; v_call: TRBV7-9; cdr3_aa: CAAPGAPPRNEQFF; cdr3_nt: TGTGCTGCACCCGGGGCCCCCCCCCGAAATGAGCAGTTCTTC
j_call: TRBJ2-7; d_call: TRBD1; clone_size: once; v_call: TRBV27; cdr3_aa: CASSLGQGFHEQYF; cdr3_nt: TGTGCCAGCAGTTTGGGACAGGGGTTCCACGAGCAGTACTTC
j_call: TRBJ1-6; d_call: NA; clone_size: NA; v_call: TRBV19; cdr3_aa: CASSINPWSSGVGSPLHF; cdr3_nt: TGTGCCAGTAGTATAAACCCATGGTCTTCAGGGGTGGGTTCACCCCTCCACTTT
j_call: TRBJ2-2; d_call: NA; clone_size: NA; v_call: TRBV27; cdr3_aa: CASSLGLGVGELFF; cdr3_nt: TGTGCCAGCAGTTTAGGCCTCGGGGTGGGGGAGCTGTTTTTT
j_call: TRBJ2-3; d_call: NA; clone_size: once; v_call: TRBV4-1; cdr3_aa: CASSQGPQIISTDTQYF; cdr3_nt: TGCGCCAGCAGCCAAGGACCACAGATTATTAGCACAGATACGCAGTATTTT
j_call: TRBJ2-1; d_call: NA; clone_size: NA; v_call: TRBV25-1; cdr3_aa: CARSPSPPDHNEQFF; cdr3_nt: TGTGCCAGGTCTCCTAGTCCCCCGGACCACAATGAGCAGTTCTTC
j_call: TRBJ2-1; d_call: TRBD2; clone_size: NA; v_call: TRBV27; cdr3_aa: CASSLGVAGGGNEQFF; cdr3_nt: TGTGCCAGCAGTTTAGGGGTAGCGGGGGGTGGCAATGAGCAGTTCTTC
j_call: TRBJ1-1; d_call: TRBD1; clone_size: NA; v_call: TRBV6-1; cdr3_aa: CASSEWDRGMNTEAFF; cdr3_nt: TGTGCCAGCAGTGAGTGGGACAGGGGAATGAACACTGAAGCTTTCTTT
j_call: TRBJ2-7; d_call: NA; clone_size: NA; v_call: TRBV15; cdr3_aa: CATSRDWVSNEQYF; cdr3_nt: TGTGCCACCAGCAGAGACTGGGTTTCCAACGAGCAGTACTTC
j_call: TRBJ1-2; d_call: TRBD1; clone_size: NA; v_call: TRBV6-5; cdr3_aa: CASSPQGSTNYGYTF; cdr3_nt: TGTGCCAGCAGTCCACAGGGGTCTACGAACTATGGCTACACCTTC
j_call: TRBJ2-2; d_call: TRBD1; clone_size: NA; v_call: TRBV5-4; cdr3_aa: CASSLEGAVGIKGTGELFF; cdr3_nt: TGTGCCAGCAGCTTGGAGGGGGCGGTAGGAATTAAAGGGACCGGGGAGCTGTTTTTT
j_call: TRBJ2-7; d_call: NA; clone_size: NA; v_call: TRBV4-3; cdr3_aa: CASSQELGSSYEQYF; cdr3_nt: TGCGCCAGCAGCCAAGAACTGGGGAGCTCCTACGAGCAGTACTTC
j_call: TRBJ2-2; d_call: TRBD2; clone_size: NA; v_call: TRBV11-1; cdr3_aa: CASSSWTSGTGELFF; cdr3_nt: TGTGCCAGCAGCTCCTGGACTAGTGGTACCGGGGAGCTGTTTTTT
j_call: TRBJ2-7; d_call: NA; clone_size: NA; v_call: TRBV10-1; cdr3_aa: CASSSQVSYEQYF; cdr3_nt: TGCGCCAGCAGCTCTCAGGTCTCCTACGAGCAGTACTTC
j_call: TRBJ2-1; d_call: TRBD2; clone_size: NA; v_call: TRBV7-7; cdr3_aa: CASSLAPSGAYNEQFF; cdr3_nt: TGTGCTAGCAGCTTAGCTCCTAGCGGGGCCTACAATGAGCAGTTCTTC
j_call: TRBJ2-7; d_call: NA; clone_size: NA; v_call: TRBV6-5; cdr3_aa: CASSYSESYEQYF; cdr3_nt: TGTGCCAGCAGCTACAGTGAATCCTACGAGCAGTACTTC
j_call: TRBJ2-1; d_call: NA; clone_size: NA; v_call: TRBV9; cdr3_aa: CASSVGSVHPANEQFF; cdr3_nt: TGTGCCAGCAGCGTCGGGTCAGTTCACCCGGCCAATGAGCAGTTCTTC
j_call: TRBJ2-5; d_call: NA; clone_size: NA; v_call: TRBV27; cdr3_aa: CASSLFPGAQETQYF; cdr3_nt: TGTGCCAGCAGTTTATTCCCCGGGGCACAAGAGACCCAGTACTTC
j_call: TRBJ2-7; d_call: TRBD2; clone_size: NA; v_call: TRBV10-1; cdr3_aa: CASSESGLAGFYEQYF; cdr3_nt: TGCGCCAGCAGTGAGTCTGGGCTAGCGGGGTTCTACGAGCAGTACTTC
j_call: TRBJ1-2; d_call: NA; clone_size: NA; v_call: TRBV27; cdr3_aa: CASSPQPPAYGYTF; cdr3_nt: TGTGCCAGCAGTCCCCAACCCCCGGCGTATGGCTACACCTTC
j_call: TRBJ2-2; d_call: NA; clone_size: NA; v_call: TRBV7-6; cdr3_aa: CASSPAGFNTGELFF; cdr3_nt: TGTGCCAGCAGCCCCGCCGGCTTTAACACCGGGGAGCTGTTTTTT
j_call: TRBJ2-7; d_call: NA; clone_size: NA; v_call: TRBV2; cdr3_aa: CASGGQQQYF; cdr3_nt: TGTGCCAGCGGAGGACAGCAGCAGTACTTC
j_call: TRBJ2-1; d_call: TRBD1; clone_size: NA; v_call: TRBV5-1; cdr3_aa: CASSLVQGDYNEQFF; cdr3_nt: TGCGCCAGCAGCTTGGTTCAGGGGGACTACAATGAGCAGTTCTTC
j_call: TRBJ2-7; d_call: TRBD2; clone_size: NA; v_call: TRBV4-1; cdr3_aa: CASSPKGGRGSSYEQYF; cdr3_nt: TGCGCCAGCAGCCCGAAGGGAGGGCGGGGGAGCTCCTACGAGCAGTACTTC
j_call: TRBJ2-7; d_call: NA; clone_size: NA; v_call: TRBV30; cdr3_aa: CAWSEPPIEQYF; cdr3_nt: TGTGCCTGGAGTGAGCCCCCTATCGAGCAGTACTTC
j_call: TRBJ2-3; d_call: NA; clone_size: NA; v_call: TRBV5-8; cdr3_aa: CASSLWARNTDTQYF; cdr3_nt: TGTGCCAGCAGCTTGTGGGCCAGGAACACAGATACGCAGTATTTT
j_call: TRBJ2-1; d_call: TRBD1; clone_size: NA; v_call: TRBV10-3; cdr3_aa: CAIRDRADNEQFF; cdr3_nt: TGTGCCATCAGGGACAGGGCCGACAATGAGCAGTTCTTC
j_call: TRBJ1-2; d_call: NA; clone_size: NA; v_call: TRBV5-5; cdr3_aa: CASSLELDPAASGYTF; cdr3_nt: TGTGCCAGCAGCTTGGAGCTCGACCCGGCGGCAAGCGGCTACACCTTC
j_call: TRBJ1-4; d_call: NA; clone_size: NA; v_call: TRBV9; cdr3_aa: CASSVSRPQDLATNEKLFF; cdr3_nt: TGTGCCAGCAGCGTCTCCCGGCCTCAGGACCTCGCAACTAATGAAAAACTGTTTTTT
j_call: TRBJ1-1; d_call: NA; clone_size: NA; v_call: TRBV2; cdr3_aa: CASSGGRATEAFF; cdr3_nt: TGTGCCAGCAGTGGGGGCAGGGCCACTGAAGCTTTCTTT
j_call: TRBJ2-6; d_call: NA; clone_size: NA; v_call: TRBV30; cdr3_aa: CAWHSGTGANVLTF; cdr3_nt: TGTGCCTGGCACTCAGGGACCGGGGCCAACGTCCTGACTTTC
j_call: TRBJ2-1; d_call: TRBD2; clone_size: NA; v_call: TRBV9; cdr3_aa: CASSGYAGGPTNEQFF; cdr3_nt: TGTGCCAGCAGCGGATACGCGGGGGGGCCAACTAATGAGCAGTTCTTC
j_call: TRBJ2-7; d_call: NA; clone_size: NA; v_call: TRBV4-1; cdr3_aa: CASSHPGSYEQYF; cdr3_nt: TGCGCCAGCAGCCACCCGGGATCCTACGAGCAGTACTTC
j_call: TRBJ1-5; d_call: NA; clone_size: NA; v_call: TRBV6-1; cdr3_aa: CASSEVALAQHF; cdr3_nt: TGTGCCAGCAGTGAGGTGGCCTTGGCCCAGCATTTT
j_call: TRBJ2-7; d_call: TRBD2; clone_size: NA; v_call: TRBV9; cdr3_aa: CASSRGQGGLASQEQYF; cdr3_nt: TGTGCCAGCAGCCGGGGTCAGGGGGGACTAGCGAGCCAGGAGCAGTACTTC
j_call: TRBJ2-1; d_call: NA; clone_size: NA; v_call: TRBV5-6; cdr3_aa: CASGYNEQFF; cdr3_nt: TGTGCCAGCGGTTACAATGAGCAGTTCTTC
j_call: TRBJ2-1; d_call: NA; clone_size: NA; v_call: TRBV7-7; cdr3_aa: CASSLGYGSNEQFF; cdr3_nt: TGTGCTAGCAGCTTAGGGTACGGGAGCAATGAGCAGTTCTTC
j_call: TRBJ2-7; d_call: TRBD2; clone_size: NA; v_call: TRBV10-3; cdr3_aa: CAISPFSQRDPYEQYF; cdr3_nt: TGTGCCATCAGTCCCTTTAGCCAGCGGGACCCCTACGAGCAGTACTTC
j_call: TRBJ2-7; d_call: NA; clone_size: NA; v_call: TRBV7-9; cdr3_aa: CASSYRVDEQYF; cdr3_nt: TGTGCCAGCAGCTACAGGGTCGACGAGCAGTACTTC
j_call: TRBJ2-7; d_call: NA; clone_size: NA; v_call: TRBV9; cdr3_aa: CASSAGSEEQYF; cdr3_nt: TGTGCCAGCAGCGCCGGGTCGGAGGAGCAGTACTTC
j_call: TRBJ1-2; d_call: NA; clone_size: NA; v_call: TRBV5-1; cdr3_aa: CASSLDLGGNYGYTF; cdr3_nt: TGCGCCAGCAGCTTGGATTTGGGGGGGAACTATGGCTACACCTTC
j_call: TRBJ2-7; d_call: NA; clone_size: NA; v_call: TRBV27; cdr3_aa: CASSLSPQGRRSYEQYF; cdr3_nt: TGTGCCAGCAGTTTATCTCCCCAGGGGCGCCGCTCCTACGAGCAGTACTTC
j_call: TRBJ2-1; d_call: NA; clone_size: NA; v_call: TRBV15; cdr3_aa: CASKNTSSYNEQFF; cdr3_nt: TGTGCATCAAAAAACACGAGCTCCTACAATGAGCAGTTCTTC
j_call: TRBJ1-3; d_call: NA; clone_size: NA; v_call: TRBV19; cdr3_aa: CASSMGPSSGNTIYF; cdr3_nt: TGTGCCAGTAGTATGGGGCCGAGCTCTGGAAACACCATATATTTT
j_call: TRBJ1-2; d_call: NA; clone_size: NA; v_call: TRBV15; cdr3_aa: CATSRVRGTNYGYTF; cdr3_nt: TGTGCCACCAGCAGAGTTAGGGGAACCAACTATGGCTACACCTTC